The rows below give T cell receptor beta chains drawn from one sample of a study of identical twins. TCRdb recomputed calls from the 5' RACE reads with MiXCR, one row per CDR3 protein. The repertoire holds 650,000 to 750,000 distinct CDR3 sequences, with around 20% as singletons. This sample was shared with a second study, whose subject was T cells expressing NK-cell markers.

The sequencing sample was made of PBMCs. These receptors all stem from a woman younger than 35 in good health. Each CDR3 is given with its conserved first and last residue. The order of the fields is CDR3 protein, CDR3 DNA, J gene, clone size, V gene, D gene. The D gene is left open where the match is weak. Clone size, where shown, is once, few, many, or a class for clones that have expanded.

cdr3_aa: CASRGLAHYNEQFF
cdr3_nt: TGTGCCAGCAGGGGACTAGCCCACTACAATGAGCAGTTCTTC
j_call: TRBJ2-1
clone_size: .
v_call: TRBV12-3/TRBV12-4
d_call: TRBD2

cdr3_aa: CASSSTVRTGNYGYTF
cdr3_nt: TGTGCCAGCAGCTCGACGGTCAGGACAGGCAACTATGGCTACACCTTC
j_call: TRBJ1-2
clone_size: many
v_call: TRBV5-6
d_call: TRBD1

cdr3_aa: CASTAEGTQYF
cdr3_nt: TGTGCCAGCACCGCGGAAGGGACCCAGTACTTC
j_call: TRBJ2-5
clone_size: few
v_call: TRBV27
d_call: .

cdr3_aa: CASSLVGDPSSYEQYF
cdr3_nt: TGTGCCAGCAGCTTGGTTGGGGACCCGAGCTCCTACGAGCAGTACTTC
j_call: TRBJ2-7
clone_size: many
v_call: TRBV7-2
d_call: .

cdr3_aa: CAISSTGTKGTIEQFF
cdr3_nt: TGTGCCATCAGTTCTACCGGGACTAAGGGTACAATCGAGCAGTTCTTC
j_call: TRBJ2-1
clone_size: many
v_call: TRBV10-3
d_call: TRBD2

cdr3_aa: CASSPGTGHYGYTF
cdr3_nt: TGTGCCAGCAGCCCCGGTACAGGGCACTATGGCTACACCTTC
j_call: TRBJ1-2
clone_size: few
v_call: TRBV3-1
d_call: .

cdr3_aa: CASSLAYTEAFF
cdr3_nt: TGTGCCAGCAGCTTGGCGTATACTGAAGCTTTCTTT
j_call: TRBJ1-1
clone_size: .
v_call: TRBV5-6
d_call: .

cdr3_aa: CSAKRDRDLTEAFF
cdr3_nt: TGCAGTGCTAAACGGGACAGGGATTTAACTGAAGCTTTCTTT
j_call: TRBJ1-1
clone_size: .
v_call: TRBV20-1
d_call: TRBD1

cdr3_aa: CSARGFGGSYNEQFF
cdr3_nt: TGCAGTGCTAGAGGATTTGGCGGCTCCTACAATGAGCAGTTCTTC
j_call: TRBJ2-1
clone_size: .
v_call: TRBV20-1
d_call: .

cdr3_aa: CSASHSNNYGYTF
cdr3_nt: TGCAGTGCTAGCCACAGTAATAACTATGGCTACACCTTC
j_call: TRBJ1-2
clone_size: .
v_call: TRBV20-1
d_call: .

cdr3_aa: CASSLFTGDGTGELFF
cdr3_nt: TGCGCCAGCAGCTTGTTTACGGGAGACGGCACCGGGGAGCTGTTTTTT
j_call: TRBJ2-2
clone_size: .
v_call: TRBV5-1
d_call: .

cdr3_aa: CASSDSGLELNEQFF
cdr3_nt: TGTGCCAGCAGTGACTCGGGGCTAGAGCTCAATGAGCAGTTCTTC
j_call: TRBJ2-1
clone_size: .
v_call: TRBV6-4
d_call: .

cdr3_aa: CSATGLAGREQYF
cdr3_nt: TGCAGTGCTACTGGACTAGCGGGGAGAGAGCAGTACTTC
j_call: TRBJ2-7
clone_size: .
v_call: TRBV20-1
d_call: TRBD2

cdr3_aa: CASSSPEERTIAKNIQYF
cdr3_nt: TGCGCCAGCAGCTCCCCAGAGGAGCGGACCATAGCCAAAAACATTCAGTACTTC
j_call: TRBJ2-4
clone_size: .
v_call: TRBV5-1
d_call: .

cdr3_aa: CSAATDTDTQYF
cdr3_nt: TGCAGTGCTGCGACAGACACAGATACGCAGTATTTT
j_call: TRBJ2-3
clone_size: few
v_call: TRBV20-1
d_call: .

cdr3_aa: CASSPSGSVYNEQFF
cdr3_nt: TGTGCCAGCAGCCCTAGCGGGTCGGTCTACAATGAGCAGTTCTTC
j_call: TRBJ2-1
clone_size: few
v_call: TRBV7-9
d_call: TRBD2

cdr3_aa: CSASRDSPLTGELFF
cdr3_nt: TGCAGTGCTAGTCGGGACAGTCCCCTCACCGGGGAGCTGTTTTTT
j_call: TRBJ2-2
clone_size: .
v_call: TRBV20-1
d_call: TRBD1

cdr3_aa: CSAVSGGQFNEQFF
cdr3_nt: TGCAGTGCCGTTAGCGGGGGGCAGTTCAATGAGCAGTTCTTC
j_call: TRBJ2-1
clone_size: many
v_call: TRBV20-1
d_call: TRBD2

cdr3_aa: CSAKPPGLLDQETQYF
cdr3_nt: TGCAGTGCTAAACCTCCGGGACTACTCGATCAAGAGACCCAGTACTTC
j_call: TRBJ2-5
clone_size: .
v_call: TRBV20-1
d_call: TRBD2

cdr3_aa: CASSLFAIAGGFTDTQYF
cdr3_nt: TGTGCCAGCAGTTTATTCGCGATAGCGGGAGGGTTCACAGATACGCAGTATTTT
j_call: TRBJ2-3
clone_size: .
v_call: TRBV12-3/TRBV12-4
d_call: TRBD2

cdr3_aa: CASRVRRSTDTQYF
cdr3_nt: TGTGCCAGCAGGGTCAGACGTAGCACAGATACGCAGTATTTT
j_call: TRBJ2-3
clone_size: few
v_call: TRBV6-1
d_call: .

cdr3_aa: CASSLPRKREVDTGELFF
cdr3_nt: TGTGCCAGCAGCTTACCCCGGAAGCGGGAGGTCGACACCGGGGAGCTGTTTTTT
j_call: TRBJ2-2
clone_size: .
v_call: TRBV7-6
d_call: TRBD2

cdr3_aa: CASGSGGNTEAFF
cdr3_nt: TGTGCCAGCGGGTCCGGGGGTAACACTGAAGCTTTCTTT
j_call: TRBJ1-1
clone_size: few
v_call: TRBV12-3/TRBV12-4
d_call: .

cdr3_aa: CASSQGISDYYEQYF
cdr3_nt: TGTGCCAGCAGCCAAGGAATTAGCGATTACTACGAGCAGTACTTC
j_call: TRBJ2-7
clone_size: few
v_call: TRBV7-2
d_call: .

cdr3_aa: CASGAGGTSPLHF
cdr3_nt: TGTGCCAGCGGTGCCGGGGGGACCTCACCCCTCCACTTT
j_call: TRBJ1-6
clone_size: few
v_call: TRBV12-3/TRBV12-4
d_call: .

cdr3_aa: CASSPGAGMYEQYF
cdr3_nt: TGTGCCAGCAGCCCCGGAGCGGGGATGTACGAGCAGTACTTC
j_call: TRBJ2-7
clone_size: many
v_call: TRBV7-2
d_call: TRBD2

cdr3_aa: CASRLTRAGAVNIQYF
cdr3_nt: TGTGCCAGCAGGTTAACCCGAGCGGGGGCGGTAAACATTCAGTACTTC
j_call: TRBJ2-4
clone_size: .
v_call: TRBV12-3/TRBV12-4
d_call: TRBD2

cdr3_aa: CASSFLPDSWSSYNEQFF
cdr3_nt: TGTGCCAGCAGCTTCCTTCCCGACAGCTGGAGCTCCTACAATGAGCAGTTCTTC
j_call: TRBJ2-1
clone_size: .
v_call: TRBV11-2
d_call: .

cdr3_aa: CSVETGSHTQYF
cdr3_nt: TGCAGCGTTGAAACGGGTAGTCATACGCAGTATTTT
j_call: TRBJ2-3
clone_size: .
v_call: TRBV29-1
d_call: .

cdr3_aa: CATSVSFPYNEQFF
cdr3_nt: TGTGCCACCAGCGTAAGCTTCCCCTACAATGAGCAGTTCTTC
j_call: TRBJ2-1
clone_size: many
v_call: TRBV15
d_call: .

cdr3_aa: CSARRRGQGTDTQYF
cdr3_nt: TGCAGTGCTAGGCGTCGGGGGCAGGGCACAGATACGCAGTATTTT
j_call: TRBJ2-3
clone_size: few
v_call: TRBV20-1
d_call: .

cdr3_aa: CASSQSGELLLNEQFF
cdr3_nt: TGTGCCAGCAGCCAATCCGGGGAATTATTGTTGAATGAGCAGTTCTTC
j_call: TRBJ2-1
clone_size: few
v_call: TRBV16
d_call: .

cdr3_aa: CASSLGRGKTF
cdr3_nt: TGTGCCAGCAGTTTAGGGCGGGGGAAGACCTTC
j_call: TRBJ1-2
clone_size: .
v_call: TRBV12-3/TRBV12-4
d_call: .

cdr3_aa: CSAAGLAGGKWAQYF
cdr3_nt: TGCAGTGCTGCCGGACTAGCGGGGGGGAAGTGGGCCCAGTACTTC
j_call: TRBJ2-5
clone_size: .
v_call: TRBV20-1
d_call: TRBD2

cdr3_aa: CSAVTSGGYSYNEQFF
cdr3_nt: TGCAGTGCTGTCACTAGCGGGGGCTACTCCTACAATGAGCAGTTCTTC
j_call: TRBJ2-1
clone_size: .
v_call: TRBV20-1
d_call: TRBD2

cdr3_aa: CSARDTTGELFYEQYF
cdr3_nt: TGCAGTGCTAGAGATACGACAGGGGAGTTGTTCTACGAGCAGTACTTC
j_call: TRBJ2-7
clone_size: .
v_call: TRBV20-1
d_call: TRBD1

cdr3_aa: CASSKARAPPTGELFF
cdr3_nt: TGTGCCAGCAGCAAAGCTAGGGCTCCCCCCACCGGGGAGCTGTTTTTT
j_call: TRBJ2-2
clone_size: .
v_call: TRBV21-1
d_call: .

cdr3_aa: CASTAGTANTEAFF
cdr3_nt: TGCGCCAGCACGGCCGGGACGGCGAACACTGAAGCTTTCTTT
j_call: TRBJ1-1
clone_size: .
v_call: TRBV10-1
d_call: .

cdr3_aa: CASRLTGVNTEAFF
cdr3_nt: TGTGCCAGCAGACTGACAGGGGTGAACACTGAAGCTTTCTTT
j_call: TRBJ1-1
clone_size: .
v_call: TRBV12-3/TRBV12-4
d_call: TRBD1

cdr3_aa: CSARWSGFNEQFF
cdr3_nt: TGCAGTGCTCGGTGGTCAGGGTTCAATGAGCAGTTCTTC
j_call: TRBJ2-1
clone_size: .
v_call: TRBV20-1
d_call: .

cdr3_aa: CASSLQAYSGRPSGGEQYF
cdr3_nt: TGTGCCAGCAGCTTACAAGCCTATAGCGGGAGGCCATCGGGGGGCGAGCAGTACTTC
j_call: TRBJ2-7
clone_size: .
v_call: TRBV11-2
d_call: TRBD2

cdr3_aa: CASSPRGTGTYNEQFF
cdr3_nt: TGCGCCAGCAGCCCACGCGGGACTGGAACCTACAATGAGCAGTTCTTC
j_call: TRBJ2-1
clone_size: .
v_call: TRBV4-3
d_call: .

cdr3_aa: CSIGLDGEQYF
cdr3_nt: TGCAGCATCGGGTTGGATGGGGAGCAGTACTTC
j_call: TRBJ2-7
clone_size: .
v_call: TRBV29-1
d_call: .

cdr3_aa: CASSQGHEETQYF
cdr3_nt: TGCGCCAGCAGCCAAGGACACGAGGAGACCCAGTACTTC
j_call: TRBJ2-5
clone_size: few
v_call: TRBV4-3
d_call: .

cdr3_aa: CASSLQSEAFF
cdr3_nt: TGTGCCAGCAGCCTGCAGTCTGAAGCTTTCTTT
j_call: TRBJ1-1
clone_size: few
v_call: TRBV7-2
d_call: .

cdr3_aa: CSARDATRSSYEQYF
cdr3_nt: TGCAGTGCTAGAGATGCTACCAGGAGCTCCTACGAGCAGTACTTC
j_call: TRBJ2-7
clone_size: .
v_call: TRBV20-1
d_call: .

cdr3_aa: CATSRGGQWNVPTDTQYF
cdr3_nt: TGTGCCACCAGCAGAGGAGGGCAGTGGAATGTTCCCACAGATACGCAGTATTTT
j_call: TRBJ2-3
clone_size: once
v_call: TRBV15
d_call: .

cdr3_aa: CATEAPGQSYNEQFF
cdr3_nt: TGTGCCACCGAAGCCCCGGGACAGAGCTACAATGAGCAGTTCTTC
j_call: TRBJ2-1
clone_size: few
v_call: TRBV15
d_call: TRBD1

cdr3_aa: CASNPTVGQGKFF
cdr3_nt: TGCGCCAGCAACCCAACAGTGGGACAGGGGAAGTTCTTC
j_call: TRBJ2-1
clone_size: .
v_call: TRBV10-1
d_call: TRBD1

cdr3_aa: CASSQGLSSGSYEQYF
cdr3_nt: TGCGCCAGCAGCCAAGGCCTGTCTAGCGGGAGTTACGAGCAGTACTTC
j_call: TRBJ2-7
clone_size: few
v_call: TRBV4-3
d_call: TRBD2

cdr3_aa: CASSQGRQAPYEQYF
cdr3_nt: TGTGCCAGCAGCCAAGGACGGCAGGCCCCTTACGAGCAGTACTTC
j_call: TRBJ2-7
clone_size: few
v_call: TRBV3-1
d_call: .

cdr3_aa: CASSSDSNSPLHF
cdr3_nt: TGTGCCAGCAGCTCGGACAGTAACTCACCCCTCCACTTT
j_call: TRBJ1-6
clone_size: many
v_call: TRBV7-2
d_call: .

cdr3_aa: CASSQGNRMDTRNDF
cdr3_nt: TGTGCCAGCAGCCAGGGGAATAGGATGGACACTCGGAACGACTTC
j_call: TRBJ2-5
clone_size: .
v_call: TRBV7-2
d_call: .

cdr3_aa: CASSFGLAGGGSYNEQFF
cdr3_nt: TGCGCCAGCAGCTTTGGACTAGCGGGGGGAGGCTCCTACAATGAGCAGTTCTTC
j_call: TRBJ2-1
clone_size: .
v_call: TRBV5-1
d_call: TRBD2

cdr3_aa: CAIRDTNQPQHF
cdr3_nt: TGTGCCATCCGGGACACCAATCAGCCCCAGCATTTT
j_call: TRBJ1-5
clone_size: many
v_call: TRBV10-3
d_call: .

cdr3_aa: CASSVGPVEKLFF
cdr3_nt: TGTGCCAGCAGCGTTGGACCGGTTGAAAAACTGTTTTTT
j_call: TRBJ1-4
clone_size: many
v_call: TRBV9
d_call: .

cdr3_aa: CASSSRLEQYF
cdr3_nt: TGTGCCAGCAGTTCCAGACTCGAGCAGTACTTC
j_call: TRBJ2-7
clone_size: .
v_call: TRBV6-5
d_call: .

cdr3_aa: CASSPQPATGTDTQYF
cdr3_nt: TGTGCCAGCAGCCCCCAACCCGCGACAGGCACAGATACGCAGTATTTT
j_call: TRBJ2-3
clone_size: few
v_call: TRBV5-5
d_call: .

cdr3_aa: CSAWRQDHSNQPQHF
cdr3_nt: TGCAGTGCTTGGCGACAGGACCATAGCAATCAGCCCCAGCATTTT
j_call: TRBJ1-5
clone_size: many
v_call: TRBV20-1
d_call: .